This passage covers 22 T cell receptor beta chains from one sample sequenced in a study of cytomegalovirus exposure and HLA in healthy donors. TCRdb's table, derived via immunoSEQ multiplex PCR, lists solely in-frame clones and lacks some. The repertoire consists of about 360,000 clones, with 75% to 90% occurring once and the leading ten covering roughly 0.82%. Input material: PBMCs. The source is a woman under 30 in good health and CMV-seronegative.

The V and J genes are TRBV6-5 and TRBJ2-4; D not certain. This CDR3 contains 13 residues. Germline V gene data show CDR1 as MNHEY and CDR2 as SVGAGI. V shed 6 bases and J shed 6 bases, with 12 bases lying between them. CDR3 coding DNA: TGTGCCAGCAGAAACTTACTACGAAACATTCAGTACTTC. It translates to CASRNLLRNIQYF.

This clone was counted only a few times. J is TRBJ2-7 and V is TRBV6-5; tentatively, D is TRBD1 (6 bases). The CDR3 sequence is 14 residues long. The germline V gene encodes CDR1 MNHEY and CDR2 SVGAGI. Between the trimmed V and J ends, which lost 4 bases and 0 bases, there was a span of 10 bases. The CDR3 sequence: CASSFSGVSYEQYF. The CDR3 region has the DNA TGTGCCAGCAGTTTCTCAGGGGTCTCCTACGAGCAGTACTTC.

V usage is TRBV19 and J usage is TRBJ1-6; TRBD1 aligns across 9 bases. Germline V gene lookup returns CDR1 LNHDA and CDR2 SQIVND (reference sequence). CDR3 length: 15 amino acids. V gave up 5 bases and J gave up 7 bases; unmatched junction bases: 6. CDR3 nucleotides: TGTGCCAGTAGTTCCTCACAGGGGGCCAATTCACCCCTCCACTTT. It translates to CASSSSQGANSPLHF.

The chain carries TRBV14 and TRBJ2-7; TRBD2 aligns across 11 bases. Trimming removed 5 bases from V and 6 bases from J; junction bases left unmatched: 9. Looked up from germline, CDR1 is SGHDN and CDR2 is FVKESK. The CDR3 sequence is 15 residues long. CDR3 DNA sequence: TGTGCCAGCAGCGGATTAGCGGGAGGGCCCTCCGAGCAGTACTTC. Residues: CASSGLAGGPSEQYF. Variable domain in full (rest from reference TRBV14 and TRBJ2-7): EAGVTQFPSHSVIEKGQTVTLRCDPISGHDNLYWYRRVMGKEIKFLLHFVKESKQDESGMPNNRFLAERTGGTYSTLKVQPAELEDSGVYFCASSGLAGGPSEQYFGPGTRLTVT.

This clone was detected once. This chain links TRBV5-1 with TRBJ1-6, with 8 bases matching TRBD1. The CDR3 runs to 14 residues. CDR1 and CDR2 from the germline V gene are SGHRS and YFSETQ. The V segment lost 0 bases and the J segment 9 bases; nucleotides outside the gene matches: 2. The CDR3 DNA reads TGCGCCAGCAGCTTGGGACAGGGGTCTTCACCCCTCCACTTT. Its protein product is CASSLGQGSSPLHF.

V and J are TRBV29-1 and TRBJ2-3, with D perhaps TRBD1 (6 bases). Deletions cut 2 bases from V and 2 bases from J, with 20 bases between. The CDR3 contains 17 residues. In germline, CDR1 is SQVTM, CDR2 ANQGSEA. The CDR3 sequence is CSVEPDQTGAYTDTQYF. In nucleotides, the CDR3 is TGCAGCGTTGAACCGGATCAGACAGGAGCCTACACAGATACGCAGTATTTT.

The gene calls are TRBV6-6 and TRBJ1-2; D gene ambiguous. In germline, CDR1 is MNHNY, CDR2 SVGAGI (reference sequence). Trimming pared 6 bases from V and 5 bases from J, leaving 7 bases between. The CDR3 runs 11 residues. This CDR3 reads CASSSRYGYTF. CDR3 coding DNA: TGTGCCAGCAGCTCGAGGTATGGCTACACCTTC.

This chain uses TRBV29-1 with TRBJ1-1, with no clear D. Trimming cost V 1 base and J 6 bases, with 9 bases left between them. Germline values: CDR1 SQVTM, CDR2 ANQGSEA. The CDR3 spans 12 residues. The chain's CDR3 is CSVEGESSEAFF. The DNA of the CDR3 is TGCAGCGTTGAAGGGGAGTCTTCTGAAGCTTTCTTT.

J is TRBJ2-1 and V is TRBV6-5; 8 bases are shared with TRBD1. CDR1 MNHEY and CDR2 SVGAGI come from the germline V gene. The V segment lost 2 bases and the J segment 3 bases; nucleotides outside the gene matches: 3. This CDR3 contains 15 residues. CDR3 amino acids: CASSYRDRNYNEQFF. DNA for the CDR3: TGTGCCAGCAGTTACCGGGACAGGAACTACAATGAGCAGTTCTTC.

This clone has a single count. This sequence joins TRBV5-4 and TRBJ2-3; the D gene is possibly TRBD2 (7 bases). In germline, CDR1 is SGHNT, CDR2 YYREEE (reference sequence). The CDR3 length is 16 residues. The germline V and J ends were trimmed by 4 bases and 2 bases, with 17 bases remaining between them. The CDR3 loop reads CASSKGGGRSTDTQYF. CDR3 sequence (DNA): TGTGCCAGCAGCAAAGGGGGGGGGCGCTCCACAGATACGCAGTATTTT.

This clone was counted between two and nine times. The DNA for the CDR3 is TGTGCCAGCATCGGAGGGGGGGTGGACTCCTACGAGCAGTACTTC. This translates into CASIGGGVDSYEQYF. The chain couples TRBV28 to TRBJ2-7; D possibly corresponds to TRBD2 (7 bases). Germline CDR1 and CDR2: MDHEN and SYDVKM. Trimming took 7 bases from V and 0 from J, leaving 16 bases between them. This CDR3 is 15 amino acids long.

V gene TRBV5-1 combines with J gene TRBJ2-2; maybe TRBD2 (6 bases). This CDR3 has 15 amino acids. Germline V lookup: CDR1 SGHRS, CDR2 YFSETQ. Trimming shortened V by 4 bases and J by 0 bases, and 10 bases separated the two germline ends. The CDR3, as DNA: TGCGCCAGCAGCGTAGCGGCTTCGAACACCGGGGAGCTGTTTTTT. Protein: CASSVAASNTGELFF.

V usage is TRBV28 and J usage is TRBJ1-1, with 10 bases identical to TRBD1. The CDR3 is 16 amino acids. After removal of 8 bases from V and 1 base from J, the junction contained 10 bases not matched to a gene. Germline V CDR1 and CDR2: MDHEN, SYDVKM. CDR3 region: CASGSTGGTWNTEAFF. In nucleotides, the CDR3 is TGTGCCAGCGGGTCGACAGGGGGCACATGGAACACTGAAGCTTTCTTT.

V and J are TRBV7-2 and TRBJ2-5, with D perhaps TRBD2 (5 bases). Germline V lookup: CDR1 SGHTA, CDR2 FQGNSA. The CDR3 totals 14 residues. The V end was cut by 5 bases, the J end by 2 bases, with 12 bases between. The CDR3 region is CASSTRRDQETQYF. CDR3 bases: TGTGCCAGCAGCACACGCCGGGATCAAGAGACCCAGTACTTC. The full variable domain, with the rest looked up from reference TRBV7-2 and TRBJ2-5, is GAGVSQSPSNKVTEKGKDVELRCDPISGHTALYWYRQSLGQGLEFLIYFQGNSAPDKSGLPSDRFSAERTGGSVSTLTIQRTQQEDSAVYLCASSTRRDQETQYFGPGTRLLVL.

The chain uses TRBV6-5 and TRBJ2-7; no definite D call. The V gene lost 10 bases and the J gene lost 3 bases, with 16 bases spanning the gap. CDR3 length equals 13 residues. The V gene's germline CDR1 is MNHEY and CDR2 SVGAGI. The CDR3 loop reads CATSRGLFYEQYF. CDR3 sequence (DNA): TGTGCCACCTCTAGAGGCCTCTTCTACGAGCAGTACTTC.

The rearrangement uses TRBV5-4 and TRBJ1-4, with a tentative D call TRBD1 (5 bases). Germline assignment: CDR1 SGHNT and CDR2 YYREEE (reference sequence). The V end lost 3 bases, the J end lost 11 bases, and 14 bases lay between the germline ends. This CDR3 comprises 13 residues. The CDR3 here is CASSSLGQGKLFF. As DNA, the CDR3 is TGTGCCAGCAGCTCCCTGGGGCAGGGCAAACTGTTTTTT.

V and J are TRBV29-1 and TRBJ2-3; 9 bases are a match to TRBD1. In germline, CDR1 is SQVTM, CDR2 ANQGSEA. The CDR3 has 14 residues. The V gene end was trimmed by 2 bases and the J gene end by 5 bases; junction bases not matched to a gene: 5. The CDR3 spells CSVELGQGIDTQYF. Here the CDR3 DNA reads TGCAGCGTTGAATTGGGACAGGGAATAGATACGCAGTATTTT.

The V call is TRBV11-2, the J call TRBJ1-4; 9 nucleotides line up with TRBD1. The V and J ends lost 4 bases and 7 bases, in that order; junction bases with no gene match: 4. The germline V gene encodes CDR1 SGHAT and CDR2 FQNNGV. The CDR3 extends over 14 amino acids. CDR3 sequence: CASSSGQGGEKLFF. In DNA form, the CDR3 reads TGTGCCAGCAGCTCGGGACAGGGAGGTGAAAAACTGTTTTTT.

V is TRBV6-5 and J is TRBJ2-1; a possible D gene is TRBD1 (6 bases). The CDR3 has 14 amino acids. Per germline, CDR1 MNHEY and CDR2 SVGAGI. With 4 bases removed from V and 9 bases from J, the gap between germline ends came to 16 bases. CDR3 region: CASSSRIQGSEQFF. CDR3 coding DNA: TGTGCCAGCAGTTCCAGGATACAGGGATCTGAGCAGTTCTTC.

The CDR3 DNA reads TGTGCCAGCAGCCAAGATTTGGGAGTCCGCGAGCAGTACTTC. The encoded protein is CASSQDLGVREQYF. The V gene is TRBV4-2, the J gene TRBJ2-7, with a weak D call TRBD2 (5 bases). The V end was cut by 0 bases, the J end by 6 bases, with 12 bases between. The CDR3 sequence is 14 residues long. CDR1 LGHNA and CDR2 YNFKEQ come from the germline V gene.

The gene calls are TRBV19 and TRBJ2-6, with 7 bases aligning to TRBD1. J gave up 4 bases and V 4 bases, and 4 bases lay outside the gene matches. Germline loops: CDR1 LNHDA, CDR2 SQIVND (reference sequence). The CDR3 is 15 residues long. The chain's CDR3 is CASSTTGTGANVLTF. The CDR3 DNA reads as TGTGCCAGTAGTACGACAGGGACCGGGGCCAACGTCCTGACTTTC.

The chain uses TRBV7-9 and TRBJ2-3; the match to TRBD2 covers 14 bases. Trimming removed 7 bases from V and 4 bases from J; junction bases left unmatched: 1. This CDR3 is 14 amino acids long. The germline CDR1 and CDR2 sequences are SEHNR and FQNEAQ (reference sequence). In DNA form, the CDR3 reads TGTGCCAGCAAGACTAGCGGGGGGGCAGATACGCAGTATTTT. This codes for CASKTSGGADTQYF.